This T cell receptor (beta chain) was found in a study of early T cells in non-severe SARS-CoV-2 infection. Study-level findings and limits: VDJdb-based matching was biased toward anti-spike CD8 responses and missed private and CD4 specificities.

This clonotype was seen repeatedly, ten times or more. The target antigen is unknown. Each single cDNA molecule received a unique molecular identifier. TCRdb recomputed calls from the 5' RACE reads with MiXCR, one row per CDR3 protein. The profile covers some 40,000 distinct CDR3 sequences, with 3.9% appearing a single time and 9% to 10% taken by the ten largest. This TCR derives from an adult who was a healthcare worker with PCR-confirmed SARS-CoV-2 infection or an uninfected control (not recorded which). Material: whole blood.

The CDR3, as DNA: TGTGCCAGCAGCATCAGAGCGGGAGGGGAAACCGGGGAGCTGTTTTTT. Translating it yields CASSIRAGGETGELFF. V and J are TRBV9 and TRBJ2-2, with TRBD2 matching 10 bases. The CDR3 consists of 16 residues. The V gene's germline CDR1 is SGDLS and CDR2 YYNGEE. The V gene end was trimmed by 4 bases and the J gene end by 5 bases; junction bases not matched to a gene: 8.